The present T cell receptor beta chain was sequenced within a study of blood T cell repertoires in COVID-19. Overall study context: PBMCs, B-cell-depleted T cells, or T cells provided the cDNA or gDNA that made up the material.

The data were produced by immunoSEQ multiplex PCR, yet TCRdb's version contains in-frame clones alone and is incomplete. The sample holds roughly 500,000 clones, 70% to 90% seen once. V lost 6 bases and J 0 bases, leaving 15 bases between the germline ends. There are 14 residues in the CDR3. In germline, CDR1 is SQVTM, CDR2 ANQGSEA. The rearrangement links TRBV29-1 to TRBJ2-7; possible D gene TRBD2, 6 bases. This clonotype was obtained from a human donor in a cohort sampled during active COVID-19. Material for sequencing was peripheral blood. The CDR3 protein is CSVRAGTRSYEQYF. CDR3 nucleotides: TGCAGCGTCCGCGCCGGGACTCGCTCCTACGAGCAGTACTTC.